The source of this T cell receptor (beta chain) is a study of blood T cells in healthy people across ages. Findings and caveats of the study: Fewer expanded clones and more diversity marked long-lived versus aged donors.

Sample-barcoded 5' priming and a J-beta primer mix drove a second PCR of roughly 7 to 11 cycles. From the 5' RACE reads, TCRdb called clonotypes with MiXCR, one entry per CDR3 protein. This repertoire shows 450,000 to 700,000 distinct CDR3 sequences, 27% found once; its top ten account for under 20%. Worth noting for this clonotype: Its antigen is not identified.

This CDR3 has 12 residues. The V end lost 3 bases, the J end lost 5 bases, and 9 bases lay between the germline ends. In germline, CDR1 is DFQATT, CDR2 SNEGSKA (reference sequence). This receptor was identified in a woman aged 70 to 79 in good health. V gene TRBV20-1 combines with J gene TRBJ2-3; D uncertain. The sequenced material came from blood. CDR3 sequence: CSASSGGDTQYF. The CDR3 DNA reads as TGCAGTGCTAGCTCCGGCGGAGATACGCAGTATTTT.